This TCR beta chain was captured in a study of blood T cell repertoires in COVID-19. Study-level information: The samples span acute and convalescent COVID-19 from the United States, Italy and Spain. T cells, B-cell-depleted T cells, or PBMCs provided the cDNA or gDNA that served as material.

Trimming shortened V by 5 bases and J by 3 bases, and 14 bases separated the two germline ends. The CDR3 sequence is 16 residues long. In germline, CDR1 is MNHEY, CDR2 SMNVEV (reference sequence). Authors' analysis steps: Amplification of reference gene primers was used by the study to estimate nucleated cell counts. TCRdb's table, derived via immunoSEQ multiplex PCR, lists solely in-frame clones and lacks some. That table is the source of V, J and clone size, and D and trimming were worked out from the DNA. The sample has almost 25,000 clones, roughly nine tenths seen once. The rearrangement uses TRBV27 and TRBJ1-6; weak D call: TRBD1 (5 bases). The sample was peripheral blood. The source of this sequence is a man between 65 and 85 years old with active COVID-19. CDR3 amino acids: CASSPLRVFYNSPLHF. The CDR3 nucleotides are TGTGCCAGCAGTCCCCTCAGGGTGTTCTATAATTCACCCCTCCACTTT.